A selection of T cell receptor beta chains follows, all from one sample in a study of blood T cell repertoires in COVID-19. Libraries were prepared by immunoSEQ multiplex PCR; TCRdb keeps only in-frame clonotypes and omits some of them. The top ten clones hold over 2% of a sample with around 300,000 clones, 75% to 90% of them seen once. Sequenced: PBMCs or T cells enriched from blood (not recorded which). These receptors were collected from a woman between 18 and 30 years old who had recovered from COVID-19. CDR3s include the opening cysteine and the closing phenylalanine or tryptophan. D genes are given only for firm matches. Clone size is shown for a subset of rows, as once, few, many or a class of expanded clone.

size,J,V,D,DNA,CDR3
.,TRBJ2-7,TRBV6-5,.,TGTGCCAGCAACTCCGCCGGGGTGTACGAGCAGTACTTC,CASNSAGVYEQYF
.,TRBJ2-7,TRBV7-9,.,TGTGCCAGCAGCTTTGGCGGGGTTGGAGCCTACGAGCAGTACTTC,CASSFGGVGAYEQYF
few,TRBJ1-1,TRBV11-2,.,TGTGCCAGCAGCATTAGCGGTACTGAAGCTTTCTTT,CASSISGTEAFF
.,TRBJ2-3,TRBV4-2,TRBD2,TGTGCCAGCAGCCCGGTGGCGGGGGGGCCGTCAGATACGCAGTATTTT,CASSPVAGGPSDTQYF
.,TRBJ2-3,TRBV5-4,TRBD2,TGTGCCAGCAGCTCGAGGACTAGCGGGGGGGCTGGTACGCAGTATTTT,CASSSRTSGGAGTQYF
.,TRBJ2-2,TRBV5-1,.,TGCGCCAGCAGCCCGGGTGTCAACACCGGGGAGCTGTTTTTT,CASSPGVNTGELFF
.,TRBJ2-7,TRBV3-1/TRBV3-2,.,TGTGCCAGCAGCCAAGCAGGGGTCCCCTACGAGCAGTACTTC,CASSQAGVPYEQYF
.,TRBJ2-1,TRBV2,TRBD2,TGTGCCAGCAGTGGACTAGCGGGGGAGCTAGAGCAGTTCTTC,CASSGLAGELEQFF
once,TRBJ1-2,TRBV5-1,TRBD1,TGCGCCAGCAGCTTGGGGGCAGGGGGCATCGACGCTGCTTATGGCTACACCTTC,CASSLGAGGIDAAYGYTF
.,TRBJ1-1,TRBV5-6,.,TGTGCCAGCAGCTTTACAGGGCTCGGGACTGAAGCTTTCTTT,CASSFTGLGTEAFF
once,TRBJ2-1,TRBV6-4,.,TGTGCCAGCAGTGCTTCACTAGCCGACAATGAGCAGTTCTTC,CASSASLADNEQFF
.,TRBJ2-7,TRBV27,TRBD1,TGTGCCAGCAGCCCCGGGACAGGGGGCAAGTCCTACGAGCAGTACTTC,CASSPGTGGKSYEQYF
.,TRBJ2-6,TRBV27,TRBD1,TGTGCCAGCACCCGGGCCCAGGGGGCCCCTGGGGCCAACGTCCTGACTTTC,CASTRAQGAPGANVLTF
.,TRBJ1-6,TRBV5-4,TRBD1,TGTGCCAGCAGCTTGGGACAGGGGAAGGATTCACCCCTCCACTTT,CASSLGQGKDSPLHF
.,TRBJ2-1,TRBV4-1,.,TGCGCCAGCAGCCGTACAGGGAATGAGCAGTTCTTC,CASSRTGNEQFF